This T cell receptor beta chain was identified in a study of blood T cell repertoires in COVID-19. Study context: Samples representing acute and convalescent COVID-19 were sourced from the United States, Italy and Spain. Sample material is recorded as cDNA or gDNA derived from T cells, B-cell-depleted T cells, or PBMCs.

As processed by the authors: Cell counts per sample came from amplifying reference gene primers. Libraries were prepared by immunoSEQ multiplex PCR; TCRdb keeps only in-frame clonotypes and omits some of them. V and J calls and clone size are given by that table; D and trimming were obtained from the DNA. The sample carries fewer than 120,000 clones, 60% to 80% recorded once. The source is a woman over 75 with active or convalescent COVID-19. The sequencing input was peripheral blood.

For the CDR3, the DNA is TGTGCCAGCAGCCAAGCCTCAGGGACTAGCTCCTACGAGCAGTACTTC. Its protein is CASSQASGTSSYEQYF. The gene calls are TRBV3-1 (or the pseudogene TRBV3-2) and TRBJ2-7; 8 bases are a match to TRBD2. The V segment lost 1 base and the J segment 0 bases; nucleotides outside the gene matches: 5. The germline V gene encodes CDR1 LGHDT and CDR2 YNNKEL (reference sequence). The CDR3 sequence is 16 residues long.